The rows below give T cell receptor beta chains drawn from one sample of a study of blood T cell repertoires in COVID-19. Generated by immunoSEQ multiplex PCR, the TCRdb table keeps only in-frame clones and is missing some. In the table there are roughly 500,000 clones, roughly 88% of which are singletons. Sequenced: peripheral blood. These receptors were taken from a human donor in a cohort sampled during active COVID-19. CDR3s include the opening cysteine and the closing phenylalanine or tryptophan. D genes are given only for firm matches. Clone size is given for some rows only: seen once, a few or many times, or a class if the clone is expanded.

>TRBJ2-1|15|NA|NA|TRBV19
CASKPVVAPYNEQFF
TGTGCCAGTAAGCCGGTCGTCGCACCCTACAATGAGCAGTTCTTC
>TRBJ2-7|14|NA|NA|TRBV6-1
CASSEALPDYEQYF
TGTGCCAGCAGTGAAGCGCTTCCAGACTACGAGCAGTACTTC
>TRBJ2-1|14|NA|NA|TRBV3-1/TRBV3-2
CASSLNGEYNEQFF
TGTGCCAGCAGCCTAAACGGGGAGTACAATGAGCAGTTCTTC
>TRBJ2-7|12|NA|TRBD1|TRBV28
CASSTDRWEQYF
TGTGCCAGCAGTACGGACAGGTGGGAGCAGTACTTC
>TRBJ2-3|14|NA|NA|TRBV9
CASSVSGFAYTQYF
TGTGCCAGCAGCGTAAGCGGGTTTGCGTATACGCAGTATTTT
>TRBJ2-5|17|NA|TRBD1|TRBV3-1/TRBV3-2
CASSMDRGGDHQETQYF
TGTGCCAGCAGCATGGACAGGGGGGGGGACCACCAAGAGACCCAGTACTTC
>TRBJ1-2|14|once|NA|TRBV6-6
CASYLQGSEYGYTF
TGTGCCAGCTATTTACAGGGCTCTGAGTATGGCTACACCTTC
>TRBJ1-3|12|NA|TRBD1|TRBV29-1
CSGQGSRDTIYF
TGCAGCGGACAGGGGAGTAGGGACACCATATATTTT
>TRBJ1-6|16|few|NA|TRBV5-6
CASSFFRTDNNSPLHF
TGTGCCAGCAGCTTTTTTCGGACAGATAATAATTCACCCCTCCACTTT
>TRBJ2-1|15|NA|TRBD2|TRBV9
CASSISGRRGNEQFF
TGTGCCAGCAGCATTAGCGGGAGGCGGGGCAATGAGCAGTTCTTC
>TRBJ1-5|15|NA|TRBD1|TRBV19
CASSIFRTGNQPQHF
TGTGCCAGTAGTATCTTTCGGACAGGGAATCAGCCCCAGCATTTT
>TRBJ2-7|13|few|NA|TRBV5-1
CASSLSTGNEQYF
TGCGCCAGCAGCTTGTCCACCGGGAACGAGCAGTACTTC
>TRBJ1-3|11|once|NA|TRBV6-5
CARDSRNTIYF
TGTGCCAGGGACAGCAGGAACACCATATATTTT
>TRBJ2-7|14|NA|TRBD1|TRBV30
CAWSVYRGTYEQYF
TGTGCCTGGAGTGTATACAGGGGTACCTACGAGCAGTACTTC
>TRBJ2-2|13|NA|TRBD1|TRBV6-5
CASLTGGAGELFF
TGTGCCAGCCTTACAGGGGGTGCCGGGGAGCTGTTTTTT
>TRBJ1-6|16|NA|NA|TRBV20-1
CSASSGQEGRISPLHF
TGCAGTGCTAGTAGTGGTCAGGAAGGGAGGATTTCACCCCTCCACTTT
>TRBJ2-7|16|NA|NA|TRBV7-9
CASSLAMTGPPYEQYF
TGTGCCAGCAGCTTAGCGATGACAGGCCCACCCTACGAGCAGTACTTC
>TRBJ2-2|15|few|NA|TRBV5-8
CASSLSSGSTGELFF
TGTGCCAGCAGCTTGAGCAGCGGTTCCACCGGGGAGCTGTTTTTT
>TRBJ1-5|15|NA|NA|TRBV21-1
CASSKGGGGNQPQHF
TGTGCCAGCAGCAAAGGGGGTGGGGGGAATCAGCCCCAGCATTTT
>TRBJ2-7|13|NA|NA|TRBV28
CASWTAHRYEQYF
TGTGCCAGCTGGACAGCCCACCGCTACGAGCAGTACTTC
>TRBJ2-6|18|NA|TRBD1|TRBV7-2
CASSYSGTGFSGANVLTF
TGTGCCAGCAGCTACTCCGGGACAGGCTTCTCTGGGGCCAACGTCCTGACTTTC
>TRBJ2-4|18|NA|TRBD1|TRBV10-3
CAISESLNPGQGSNIQYF
TGTGCCATCAGTGAGTCTTTAAACCCGGGACAGGGTAGTAACATTCAGTACTTC
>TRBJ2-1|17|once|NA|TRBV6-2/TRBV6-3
CASSYSPAGGRYNEQFF
TGTGCCAGCAGTTACTCACCGGCTGGGGGGAGATACAATGAGCAGTTCTTC
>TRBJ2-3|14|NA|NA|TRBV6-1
CASSEGQGTDTQYF
TGTGCCAGCAGTGAAGGACAGGGCACAGATACGCAGTATTTT
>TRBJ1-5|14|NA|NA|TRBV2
CASSESHPGQPQHF
TGTGCCAGCAGTGAAAGTCACCCGGGGCAGCCCCAGCATTTT
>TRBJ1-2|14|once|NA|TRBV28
CASSLQDLAYGYTF
TGTGCCAGCAGTTTGCAGGATTTGGCCTATGGCTACACCTTC
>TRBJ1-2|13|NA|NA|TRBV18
CASSPQGKEGYTF
TGTGCCAGCTCACCTCAGGGAAAAGAAGGCTACACCTTC
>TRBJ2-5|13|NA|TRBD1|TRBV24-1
CATRLTGGETQYF
TGTGCCACCAGACTAACAGGGGGCGAGACCCAGTACTTC
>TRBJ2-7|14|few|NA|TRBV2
CASSGSVGPDEQYF
TGTGCCAGCAGTGGCAGTGTGGGCCCTGACGAGCAGTACTTC
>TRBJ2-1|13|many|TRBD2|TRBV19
CARTSGRAHEQFF
TGTGCCAGAACCAGCGGGAGGGCCCATGAGCAGTTCTTC